The clone carrying this T cell receptor (beta chain) was found once. What it binds is unknown. The J segment lost 3 bases and the V segment lost 4 bases, leaving 7 bases of the junction unmatched. The CDR3 covers 15 residues. Germline V gene sequence: CDR1 SGHTS, CDR2 YDEGEE. The sample comes from a study of resident and recirculating memory T cells in vitiligo. Regarding the study as a whole: TCR sequences were not conserved across biopsy sites or patients.

Stable patients also lacked confetti depigmentation, a sign of active vitiligo. No vitiligo treatment was given during the prior three months. This table comes from immunoSEQ multiplex PCR, and its TCRdb copy is limited to in-frame clones, with some not included. Here the sample spans around 70,000 clones, roughly 92% being singletons. This clonotype originated in a male donor with vitiligo. The specimen sequenced was blood. The V and J genes are TRBV5-8 and TRBJ1-5, with 7 bases matching TRBD1. The CDR3 DNA is TGTGCCAGCAGCACCGGGACAGAGGACAATCAGCCCCAGCATTTT. As protein: CASSTGTEDNQPQHF. Combining the CDR3 with reference TRBV5-8 and TRBJ1-5 gives the whole variable domain EAGVTQSPTHLIKTRGQQATLRCSPISGHTSVYWYQQALGLGLQFLLWYDEGEERNRGNFPPRFSGRQFPNYSSELNVNALELEDSALYLCASSTGTEDNQPQHFGDGTRLSIL.